This TCR beta chain was found in a study of identical twins. V lost 0 bases and J 9 bases, leaving 10 bases between the germline ends. This CDR3 comprises 13 residues. The V gene's germline CDR1 is SGHRS and CDR2 YFSETQ. This clonotype was picked up a small number of times. TCRdb re-analysed the 5' RACE reads in MiXCR, keeping a single row per CDR3 protein. The sample includes around 200,000 distinct CDR3 sequences, around a tenth of them seen just once. The sample consisted of memory (CD45RO+) T cells sorted from blood. The sequence derives from a woman aged 18-35 years in good health. The chain has TRBV5-1 and TRBJ2-1, with D uncertain. The CDR3 nucleotides read TGCGCCAGCAGCTTGGTCGTGGAAGGTGAGCAGTTCTTC. As protein: CASSLVVEGEQFF.